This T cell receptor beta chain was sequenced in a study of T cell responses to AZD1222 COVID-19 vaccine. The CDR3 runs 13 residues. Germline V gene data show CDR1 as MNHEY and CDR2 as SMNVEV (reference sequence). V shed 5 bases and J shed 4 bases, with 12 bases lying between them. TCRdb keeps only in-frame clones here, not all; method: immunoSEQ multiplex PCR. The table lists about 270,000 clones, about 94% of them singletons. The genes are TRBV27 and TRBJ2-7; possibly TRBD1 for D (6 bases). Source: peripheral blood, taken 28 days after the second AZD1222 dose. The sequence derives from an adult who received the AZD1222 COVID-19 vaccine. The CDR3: CASSLRTEYEQYF. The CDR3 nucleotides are TGTGCCAGCAGTCTCCGGACAGAGTACGAGCAGTACTTC.